Listed below are T cell receptor beta chains from one sample, sequenced in a study of blood T cells in healthy people across ages. TCRdb ran MiXCR on the 5' RACE reads and lists one entry per CDR3 protein. The sample consists of about 1,600,000 distinct CDR3 sequences, around two fifths of them appearing once. The sample comprised blood. These receptors originate from a woman aged 18-29 years in good health. Each CDR3 is given with its conserved first and last residue. The D gene is left open where the match is weak. Clone size, where shown, is once, few, many, or a class for clones that have expanded.

TRBV20-1	NA	TRBD2	TRBJ2-1	TGCAGTGCCGAGCCCCCTAGCGGGAATTACAATGAGCAGTTCTTC	CSAEPPSGNYNEQFF
TRBV9	NA	NA	TRBJ2-7	TGTGCCAGCAGCGCCGAAGGGGTCATCCCCGGTGAGCAGTACTTC	CASSAEGVIPGEQYF
TRBV4-1	few	NA	TRBJ2-7	TGCGCCAGCAGCCAAGATTCGGGGGCGGGGGACTACGAGCAGTACTTC	CASSQDSGAGDYEQYF
TRBV5-4	NA	NA	TRBJ2-5	TGTGCCAGCAGCTTGGACAGCTACCAAGAGACCCAGTACTTC	CASSLDSYQETQYF
TRBV6-2/TRBV6-3	few	NA	TRBJ2-3	TGTGCCAGCGGGCCGGGCGGGCCTAGCACAGATACGCAGTATTTT	CASGPGGPSTDTQYF
TRBV6-1	few	TRBD2	TRBJ2-7	TGTGCCAGCAGGGAGAGGCCGACTAGCTCATACGAGCAGTACTTC	CASRERPTSSYEQYF
TRBV5-1	NA	NA	TRBJ1-4	TGCGCCAGCAGCTTGGGCAGGGCGACAACTAATGAAAAACTGTTTTTT	CASSLGRATTNEKLFF
TRBV27	NA	TRBD2	TRBJ2-7	TGTGCCAGCAGTCCTCTAGCGGATAGCTCCTACGAGCAGTACTTC	CASSPLADSSYEQYF
TRBV28	NA	NA	TRBJ1-1	TGTGCCAGCAGTTTATCCCCAATGGGGCCGAACACTGAAGCTTTCTTT	CASSLSPMGPNTEAFF
TRBV20-1	many	TRBD1	TRBJ1-5	TGCAGTGCCGGGACAGGGGGCGGTCAGCCCCAGCATTTT	CSAGTGGGQPQHF
TRBV20-1	once	NA	TRBJ1-5	TGCAGTGCTAGAGATAGTGGTTGGCTGATCAATCAGCCCCAGCATTTT	CSARDSGWLINQPQHF
TRBV20-1	NA	NA	TRBJ1-6	TGCAGTGCTAGGGGAACTATGCGCTACTATAATTCACCCCTCCACTTT	CSARGTMRYYNSPLHF
TRBV18	NA	NA	TRBJ2-5	TGTGCCAGCTCACCACGTAAGAATCAAGCTCAAGAGACCCAGTACTTC	CASSPRKNQAQETQYF
TRBV18	NA	NA	TRBJ2-7	TGTGCCAGCTCACCACTTGTCAACAATGAGCAGTACTTC	CASSPLVNNEQYF
TRBV9	few	NA	TRBJ2-3	TGTGCCAGCAGCGTAGGACGGGGAAGCACAGATACGCAGTATTTT	CASSVGRGSTDTQYF